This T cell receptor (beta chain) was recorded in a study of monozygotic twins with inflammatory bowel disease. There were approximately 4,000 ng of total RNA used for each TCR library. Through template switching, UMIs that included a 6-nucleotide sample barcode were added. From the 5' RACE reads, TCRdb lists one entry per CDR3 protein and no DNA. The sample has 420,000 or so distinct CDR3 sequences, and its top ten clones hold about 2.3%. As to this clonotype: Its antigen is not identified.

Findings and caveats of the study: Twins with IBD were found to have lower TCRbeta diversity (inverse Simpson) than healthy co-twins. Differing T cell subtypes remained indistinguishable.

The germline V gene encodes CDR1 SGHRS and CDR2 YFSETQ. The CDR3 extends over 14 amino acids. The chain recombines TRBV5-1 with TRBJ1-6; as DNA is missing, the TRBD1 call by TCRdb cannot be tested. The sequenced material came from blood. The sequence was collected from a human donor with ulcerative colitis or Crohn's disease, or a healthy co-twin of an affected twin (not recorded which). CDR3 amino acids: CASRQDRLDSPLHF.